One sample yielded the 16 T cell receptor beta chains listed below, sequenced in a study of tissue T cells after allogeneic stem cell transplantation. Here immunoSEQ multiplex PCR was the method, and the copy in TCRdb shows in-frame clones only, minus some. The sample lists about 50,000 clones; around 67% were seen once. The sample was sorted cells pooled from one or two spleens. Receptors originate from a pool of C57BL/6 mice in good health.

Regarding this clone: Gene and germline names: mouse. The sequenced fragment ends 1 residue before the CDR3 boundary, so the rest is inferred from the germline J gene. This chain uses TRBV12-1 with TRBJ1-2, with D unresolved. Per the germline V gene, CDR1 is SGHSN and CDR2 is HYEKVE. The CDR3 totals 12 residues. The V gene lost 2 bases and the J gene lost 2 bases, with 5 bases spanning the gap. Here the CDR3 reads CASSRGNSDYTF. The covered CDR3 bases are TGTGCCAGCTCTCGAGGGAACTCCGACTACACC.

Concerning this clone itself: Mouse names are used for the genes. Incomplete CDR3 DNA: TGTGCCAGCGGTGATGATCGGGTGGAAGTCTTC. As protein: CASGDDRVEVF. The whole CDR3 protein is CASGDDRVEVFF. The rearrangement links TRBV13-2 to TRBJ1-1; D uncertain. The sequenced fragment ends 1 residue before the CDR3 boundary, so the rest is inferred from the germline J gene. The germline V gene has CDR1 NNHNN and CDR2 SYGAGS (reference sequence). The CDR3 contains 12 residues. V lost 0 bases and J lost 8, with 8 bases in between.

Points on this clone: Gene names are mouse gene names. Read sequence stops 1 residue before the CDR3 end, and the germline J gene provides the missing end. The V and J genes are TRBV13-3 and TRBJ2-1, with D hard to call. Looked up from germline, CDR1 is NNHDY and CDR2 is SYVADS. V lost 2 bases and J 6 bases, leaving 9 bases between the germline ends. The CDR3 covers 13 residues. CDR3 protein: CASSELGFAEQFF. The CDR3 bases that were read are TGTGCCAGCAGTGAATTGGGATTTGCTGAGCAGTTC.

Comments on this clone: Each gene name is a mouse one. CDR3 protein: CASGAGVENTGQLYF. The sequenced part of the CDR3 DNA is TGTGCCAGCGGTGCAGGGGTCGAAAACACCGGGCAGCTCTAC. The V and J genes are TRBV13-2 and TRBJ2-2, with D possibly TRBD1 on 6 matching bases. The read stops 1 residue short of the end of the CDR3; the missing end is completed from the germline J gene. The CDR3 contains 15 residues. CDR1 NNHNN and CDR2 SYGAGS come from the germline V gene (reference sequence). The V end was cut by 3 bases, the J end by 1 base, with 10 bases between.

Turning to this clone: Gene names and germline refer to mouse. The CDR3 goes on 1 residue after the read ends, and that part is filled in from the germline J gene. The chain carries TRBV16 and TRBJ2-4; D is undetermined. Trimming removed 5 bases at V and 2 bases at J, with 8 bases between. The CDR3 has 13 residues. Germline CDR1 is SGHSA and CDR2 is FRNQAP. CDR3 bases read: TGTGCAAGCAGCCAACAAAATCAAAACACCTTGTAC. Translation: CASSQQNQNTLY. The whole CDR3 sequence reads CASSQQNQNTLYF. Looking up the rest from reference TRBV16 and TRBJ2-4 gives the full variable domain: NAGVIQTPRHKVTGKGQEATLWCEPISGHSAVFWYRQTIVQGLEFLTYFRNQAPIDDSGMPKERFSAQMPNQSHSTLKIQSTQPQDSAVYLCASSQQNQNTLYFGAGTRLSVL.

A note on this clone: Gene labels here are mouse ones. Coverage ceases 1 residue before the CDR3 finishes, and the germline J gene fills in the end. This sequence joins TRBV2 and TRBJ2-3; D call uncertain. The CDR3 loop spans 16 amino acids. Germline V gene sequence: CDR1 LGHNA, CDR2 YSYQKL. V shed 0 bases and J shed 0 bases, with 10 bases lying between them. CDR3 sequence: CASSQEGGLSAETLYF. CDR3 DNA (partial): TGTGCCAGCAGCCAAGAAGGAGGGCTTAGTGCAGAAACGCTGTAT.

This clone was counted between two and nine times. Gene labels here are mouse ones. The read terminates 1 residue ahead of where the CDR3 ends, so the germline J gene completes it. The V gene is TRBV1, the J gene TRBJ1-4; 7 bases fit TRBD1. Germline assignment: CDR1 NSQYPW and CDR2 LRSPGD (reference sequence). CDR3 length equals 14 residues. Trimming cost V 4 bases and J 4 bases; bases outside gene matches: 3. The CDR3 bases that were read are TGCACCTGCAGTGGACAGGGAGGCAACGAAAGATTATTT. Protein: CTCSGQGGNERLF. The full CDR3 reads CTCSGQGGNERLFF.

On this clone: Mouse germline and gene names are used. The read ends 1 residue before the CDR3 terminus; that terminus is restored from the germline J gene. This sequence joins TRBV16 and TRBJ2-7; TRBD2 matches at 10 bases. CDR3 length: 14 residues. Germline lookup yields CDR1 SGHSA and CDR2 FRNQAP. V lost 1 base, J lost 7 bases, and 4 bases stayed unmatched. The part of the CDR3 DNA that was read is TGTGCAAGCAGCTTAGTACTGGGGGGGAGGGAACAGTAC. Its protein is CASSLVLGGREQY. The whole CDR3 sequence is CASSLVLGGREQYF.

As to this clone: Any gene name here is a mouse gene name. The read ends 1 residue early relative to the CDR3; the germline J gene fills the gap. This sample also contains other DNA sequences that code for the same CDR3. V is TRBV19 and J is TRBJ2-7; D not resolved. Germline V CDR1 and CDR2: FNHDT, SITEND (reference sequence). The CDR3 contains 13 residues. Trimming cost V 4 bases and J 0 bases, with 8 bases left between them. The CDR3 bases that were read are TGTGCCAGCAGTCAACAGAGCTCCTATGAACAGTAC. Amino acids: CASSQQSSYEQY. The CDR3, in full, reads CASSQQSSYEQYF.

As to this clone: Gene names refer to mouse genes. CDR3 sequence: CASSPGTAYEQYF. The part of the CDR3 DNA that was read is TGTGCCAGCTCCCCCGGGACAGCCTATGAACAGTAC. The V gene is TRBV12-2, the J gene TRBJ2-7, with 7 bases identical to TRBD1. Coverage ceases 1 residue before the CDR3 finishes, and the germline J gene fills in the end. The V gene end was trimmed by 4 bases and the J gene end by 2 bases; junction bases not matched to a gene: 4. The CDR3 extends over 13 amino acids. Germline V gene lookup returns CDR1 SGHLS and CDR2 HYDKME.

Details on this clone: Mouse gene names and germline throughout. The read halts 1 residue ahead of the CDR3 end, with the missing end drawn from the germline J gene. The chain uses TRBV13-1 and TRBJ1-2; a possible D gene is TRBD1 (5 bases). The V gene lost 5 bases and the J gene lost 2 bases, with 10 bases spanning the gap. The CDR3 consists of 13 residues. The germline V gene encodes CDR1 NSHNY and CDR2 SYGAGN. CDR3 amino acids: CASSLGGNSDYTF. CDR3 DNA, as far as it was read: TGTGCCAGCAGCCTCGGGGGGAACTCCGACTACACC.

Note on this clone: The genes and germline here are from mouse. Read data end 1 residue before the CDR3 end; the end is taken from the germline J gene. The rearrangement joins TRBV13-2 to TRBJ1-5; TRBD1 is a possible D gene (6 bases). The CDR3 loop spans 14 amino acids. Germline CDR1 is NNHNN and CDR2 is SYGAGS (reference sequence). V shed 2 bases and J shed 1 base, with 7 bases lying between them. Partial CDR3 DNA: TGTGCCAGCGGTGACACAGGGAACAACCAGGCTCCGCTT. This encodes CASGDTGNNQAPL. The whole CDR3 protein is CASGDTGNNQAPLF.

For this clone: The genes are named according to mouse. The CDR3 end lies 1 residue beyond the end of the read and is filled in from the germline J gene. The chain recombines TRBV13-1 with TRBJ2-5, with TRBD2 identical over 11 bases. The CDR3 loop spans 15 amino acids. Germline V CDR1 and CDR2: NSHNY, SYGAGN. The J segment lost 6 bases and the V segment lost 5 bases, leaving 8 bases of the junction unmatched. The CDR3: CASSNGLGGADTQYF. CDR3 bases read: TGTGCCAGCAGCAATGGACTGGGGGGCGCGGACACCCAGTAC.

Turning to this clone: The gene names here belong to mouse. The read gets to within 1 residue of the CDR3 end, and the germline J gene fills in the rest. J is TRBJ1-1 and V is TRBV13-1; D possibly corresponds to TRBD1 (6 bases). This CDR3 contains 13 residues. Germline CDR1 NSHNY, CDR2 SYGAGN. The V and J ends lost 1 base and 5 bases respectively, with 9 bases between them. The CDR3 is CASSDPGTTEVFF. The DNA read from the CDR3 is TGTGCCAGCAGTGATCCCGGGACAACAGAAGTCTTC.

Points on this clone: The listed genes are named as in mouse. Incomplete CDR3 DNA: TGTGCCAGCAGCTCGACAGGGGGCGGCACAGAAGTCTTC. Its protein product is CASSSTGGGTEVF. The whole CDR3 protein is CASSSTGGGTEVFF. The V call is TRBV3, the J call TRBJ1-1; 10 nucleotides align to TRBD1. The read is 1 residue too short to cover the CDR3 end, so that end is filled in from the germline J gene. CDR1 and CDR2 (germline): SNHLY, FYNGKV (reference sequence). The V gene end was trimmed by 4 bases and the J gene end by 4 bases; junction bases not matched to a gene: 3. The CDR3 has 14 amino acids.

This clone was counted a few times. Gene names and germline refer to mouse. The read ends 1 residue before the CDR3 terminus; that terminus is restored from the germline J gene. The chain couples TRBV2 to TRBJ1-4; unclear D gene. Germline CDR1 reads LGHNA; CDR2 reads YSYQKL. CDR3 length: 14 residues. V was pared by 0 bases and J by 4 bases, with 6 bases between. CDR3: CASSQEPSNERLFF. The CDR3 DNA, read in part, is TGTGCCAGCAGCCAAGAGCCCAGCAACGAAAGATTATTT.